These 8 T cell receptor beta chains came from one sample sequenced in a study of CD8 T cells in Susac syndrome. RNA totalling roughly 0.45 to 1 ug underwent reverse transcription with random hexamers. TCRdb processed the immunoSEQ multiplex PCR reads anew with MiXCR; each CDR3 protein has one entry. The data show over 95,000 distinct CDR3 sequences, 85% to 95% seen once. Sequenced material: CD4+ T cells from PBMCs. Receptors originate from a human donor in good health.

The chain has TRBV29-1 and TRBJ2-3; D tentatively fits TRBD1 or TRBD2 (5 bases each). This CDR3 spans 13 amino acids. Trimming shortened V by 5 bases and J by 4 bases, and 13 bases separated the two germline ends. Germline-derived CDR1 and CDR2 are SQVTM and ANQGSEA. The CDR3 DNA sequence: TGCAGCGTTCTGGGACCTTCGGCAGATACGCAGTATTTT. It translates to CSVLGPSADTQYF.

V usage is TRBV6-2 or TRBV6-3 and J usage is TRBJ1-1; tentatively, D is TRBD1 (5 bases). The germline V gene encodes CDR1 MNHEY and CDR2 SVGEGT. Trimming took 7 bases from V and 0 from J, leaving 9 bases between them. The CDR3 is made up of 13 amino acids. CDR3 residues: CASIRGLNTEAFF. Here the CDR3 DNA reads TGTGCCAGCATTCGGGGGTTGAACACTGAAGCTTTCTTT.

The chain uses TRBV9 and TRBJ2-3; a weak D match, TRBD1 (5 bases). The CDR3 has 17 amino acids. Trimming pared 3 bases from V and 1 base from J, leaving 18 bases between. Germline V gives CDR1 SGDLS, CDR2 YYNGEE. The CDR3: CASSDSTEGAGTDTQYF. CDR3 in DNA: TGTGCCAGCAGCGATTCTACGGAAGGGGCGGGCACAGATACGCAGTATTTT.

A few counts support this clonotype. The chain is built from TRBV7-9 and TRBJ2-7, with D uncertain. The CDR3 is made up of 11 amino acids. Trimming took 6 bases from V and 5 from J, leaving 8 bases between them. CDR1 is SEHNR, CDR2 FQNEAQ, per germline (reference sequence). The CDR3 spells CASSHEDEQYF. CDR3 sequence (DNA): TGTGCCAGCAGTCACGAGGACGAGCAGTACTTC.

The J gene is TRBJ2-7, the V gene TRBV7-9; D uncertain. Looked up from germline, CDR1 is SEHNR and CDR2 is FQNEAQ (reference sequence). The CDR3 is 12 residues long. Trimming shortened V by 4 bases and J by 3 bases, and 7 bases separated the two germline ends. The CDR3 is CASSSDHYEQYF. CDR3 nucleotides: TGTGCCAGCAGCTCGGATCACTACGAGCAGTACTTC.

The J gene is TRBJ2-1, the V gene TRBV9; tentative D call: TRBD2 (6 bases). CDR1 is SGDLS, CDR2 YYNGEE, per germline. The CDR3 length is 15 residues. Trimming shortened V by 0 bases and J by 8 bases, and 15 bases separated the two germline ends. In DNA, the CDR3 is TGTGCCAGCAGCGTAGTTGTCGGGAGTTCCCATGAGCAGTTCTTC. This encodes CASSVVVGSSHEQFF.

V is TRBV20-1 and J is TRBJ1-1, with unresolved D. V dropped 3 bases and J dropped 3 bases, with 2 bases sitting between them. The CDR3 has 10 amino acids. Per germline, CDR1 DFQATT and CDR2 SNEGSKA (reference sequence). CDR3 sequence: CSASHTEAFF. In DNA form, the CDR3 reads TGCAGTGCTAGCCACACTGAAGCTTTCTTT.

The chain uses TRBV5-5 and TRBJ1-1; D unresolved. Trimming pared 4 bases from V and 3 bases from J, leaving 13 bases between. Germline CDR1 is SGHKS and CDR2 is YYEKEE (reference sequence). The CDR3 contains 14 residues. The CDR3, as DNA: TGTGCCAGCAGCCTCTCAGACTCGTACACTGAAGCTTTCTTT. This sequence encodes CASSLSDSYTEAFF.